This TCR beta chain was recorded in a study of blood T cell repertoires in COVID-19. Overall study: Both acute and convalescent COVID-19 samples were obtained from the United States, Italy and Spain. Sample material is recorded as cDNA or gDNA derived from T cells, B-cell-depleted T cells, or PBMCs.

V shed 8 bases and J 13 bases; nucleotides not matched to a gene: 8. This CDR3 region has 14 residues. The germline CDR1 and CDR2 sequences are MGHDK and SYGVNS. Per the study methods: From reference gene primer amplification, estimates of nucleated cell counts were derived. This table comes from immunoSEQ multiplex PCR, and its TCRdb copy is limited to in-frame clones, with some not included. From that table come the V and J calls and clone size; the DNA was used to work out D and trimming. The table lists about 190,000 clones, about 83% of them singletons, with approximately 5.1% in the top ten. The source material was peripheral blood. The clonotype comes from a woman in her 70s with active or convalescent COVID-19. The rearrangement joins TRBV25-1 to TRBJ2-1; 16 nucleotides match TRBD2. CDR3 nucleotides: TGTGCCAGCGACTCCGGGACTAGCGGGAGGGGTCAGTTCTTC. This gives the protein CASDSGTSGRGQFF.